A single sample gave rise to the 29 T cell receptor beta chains below, sequenced in a study of shared clonotypes between healthy human individuals. The method was immunoSEQ multiplex PCR; TCRdb's version includes in-frame clones alone and lacks a portion of them. The sample has 400,000 or so clones; around 96% are singletons. The sample consisted of memory CD8+ T cells sorted from blood. Subset denoted: CD45RO+ cells pooled with CCR7-negative TemRA cells. All receptors come from a man aged 30 to 39 in good health.

The chain combines TRBV19 with TRBJ2-7; 14 bases are a match to TRBD2. This CDR3 contains 17 residues. The germline gives CDR1 LNHDA, CDR2 SQIVND (reference sequence). V was clipped by 4 bases and J by 2 bases; unmatched bases: 7. CDR3 coding DNA: TGTGCCAGTAGTAGAGGACTAGCGGGAGGTACTACCTACGAGCAGTACTTC. This sequence encodes CASSRGLAGGTTYEQYF.

This sequence joins TRBV2 and TRBJ1-1, with D perhaps TRBD1 (5 bases). The CDR3 totals 14 residues. From germline, CDR1 is SNHLY and CDR2 FYNNEI. The ends were cut back, 5 bases at V and 0 bases at J, with 10 bases in the middle. The CDR3 loop reads CASSIKGLNTEAFF. CDR3 in DNA: TGTGCCAGCAGTATTAAGGGACTGAACACTGAAGCTTTCTTT.

This clone was observed a single time. This sequence joins TRBV19 and TRBJ2-3; D not certain. The length of the CDR3 is 15 residues. Germline CDR1 is LNHDA and CDR2 is SQIVND (reference sequence). The V end lost 6 bases, the J end lost 0 bases, and 13 bases lay between the germline ends. The CDR3 nucleotides read TGTGCCAGTAGGCCCTTTTATACTAGCACAGATACGCAGTATTTT. It encodes CASRPFYTSTDTQYF. Complete variable domain (other parts from reference TRBV19 and TRBJ2-3): DGGITQSPKYLFRKEGQNVTLSCEQNLNHDAMYWYRQDPGQGLRLIYYSQIVNDFQKGDIAEGYSVSREKKESFPLTVTSAQKNPTAFYLCASRPFYTSTDTQYFGPGTRLTVL.

The chain is built from TRBV7-9 and TRBJ1-5, with D unclear. V lost 5 bases and J lost 0, with 17 bases in between. This CDR3 has 17 residues. Germline V gives CDR1 SEHNR, CDR2 FQNEAQ (reference sequence). The CDR3 nucleotides are TGTGCCAGCAGCCTTGAGTTCGCAGGTGGTAGCAATCAGCCCCAGCATTTT. It translates to CASSLEFAGGSNQPQHF.

V usage is TRBV5-4 and J usage is TRBJ1-2; D call uncertain. Trimming pared 4 bases from V and 0 bases from J, leaving 13 bases between. CDR3 size: 15 residues. The V gene's germline CDR1 is SGHNT and CDR2 YYREEE (reference sequence). The CDR3 loop is CASSRVGVPNYGYTF. CDR3 sequence (DNA): TGTGCCAGCAGCCGCGTTGGGGTCCCTAACTATGGCTACACCTTC.

This chain joins TRBV14 and TRBJ1-2; D uncertain. The CDR3 spans 14 residues. V gave up 1 base and J gave up 4 bases, with 10 bases separating them. Germline CDR1 reads SGHDN; CDR2 reads FVKESK. The CDR3 DNA is TGTGCCAGCAGCCAAGCTGACGGCTTCTATGGCTACACCTTC. This encodes CASSQADGFYGYTF.

The rearrangement links TRBV5-1 to TRBJ1-2; perhaps TRBD1 as D (5 bases). V lost 0 bases, J lost 4 bases, and 10 bases lay in between. This CDR3 comprises 14 residues. Germline V gives CDR1 SGHRS, CDR2 YFSETQ. Here the CDR3 reads CASSLDGAGYGYTF. CDR3 sequence (DNA): TGCGCCAGCAGCTTGGATGGGGCTGGCTATGGCTACACCTTC.

The V and J genes are TRBV7-2 and TRBJ2-1; D could derive from TRBD1 or TRBD2 (5 bases each). V was trimmed by 5 bases and J by 6 bases, leaving 14 bases between them. Germline CDR1 SGHTA, CDR2 FQGNSA. The CDR3 has 14 residues. The CDR3 reads CASSPSGTSNEQFF. DNA of the CDR3: TGTGCCAGCAGCCCATCGGGGACCAGCAATGAGCAGTTCTTC. Combining the CDR3 with reference TRBV7-2 and TRBJ2-1 gives the whole variable domain GAGVSQSPSNKVTEKGKDVELRCDPISGHTALYWYRQSLGQGLEFLIYFQGNSAPDKSGLPSDRFSAERTGGSVSTLTIQRTQQEDSAVYLCASSPSGTSNEQFFGPGTRLTVL.

The rearrangement joins TRBV7-2 to TRBJ2-7; no clear D. This CDR3 region has 13 residues. Between the trimmed V and J ends, which lost 2 bases and 4 bases, there was a span of 9 bases. The germline V gene has CDR1 SGHTA and CDR2 FQGNSA. The CDR3 coding sequence is TGTGCCAGCAGCTTAAATCTGTATTACGAGCAGTACTTC. This translates into CASSLNLYYEQYF.

The V call is TRBV4-2, the J call TRBJ2-1; D is uncertain. Germline V gene data show CDR1 as LGHNA and CDR2 as YNFKEQ. V lost 2 bases, J lost 9 bases, and 11 bases lay in between. There are 13 residues in the CDR3. The chain's CDR3 is CASSQMKYSEQFF. The DNA of the CDR3 is TGTGCCAGCAGCCAAATGAAATATAGTGAGCAGTTCTTC.

This sequence joins TRBV28 and TRBJ2-7; 8 bases agree with TRBD1. Germline V gene data show CDR1 as MDHEN and CDR2 as SYDVKM. Losses at the gene ends were 0 bases for V and 5 bases for J; bases not matched to a gene: 3. The CDR3 totals 14 residues. The CDR3 DNA sequence: TGTGCCAGCAGTTTATGGTACAGGGGGGACGAGCAGTACTTC. It yields the protein CASSLWYRGDEQYF.

The rearrangement links TRBV4-2 to TRBJ1-1; D gene unclear. This CDR3 has 11 amino acids. Germline CDR1 and CDR2: LGHNA and YNFKEQ. V lost 2 bases and J 2 bases, leaving 0 bases between the germline ends. The CDR3 DNA is TGTGCCAGCAGCCAAAACACTGAAGCTTTCTTT. It specifies CASSQNTEAFF.

The chain carries TRBV30 and TRBJ1-4; D is possibly TRBD1 (6 bases). The CDR3 runs 15 residues. Germline V gene data show CDR1 as GTSNPN and CDR2 as SVGIG (reference sequence). Deletions cut 3 bases from V and 4 bases from J, with 15 bases between. CDR3 in DNA: TGTGCCTGGAGCGAGAAGACAGGCATTAATGAAAAACTGTTTTTT. It codes for CAWSEKTGINEKLFF.

This clone is a singleton in its sample. V gene TRBV5-6 combines with J gene TRBJ2-1, with 9 bases aligning to TRBD2. With V trimmed by 2 bases and J by 4 bases, 4 bases remained unmatched. There are 15 residues in the CDR3. CDR1 is SGHDT, CDR2 YYEEEE, per germline. Here the CDR3 reads CASSFTSGSYNEQFF. CDR3 DNA: TGTGCCAGCAGCTTTACTAGCGGGTCATACAATGAGCAGTTCTTC.

This clone was seen only once. The V and J genes are TRBV7-9 and TRBJ1-2; TRBD1 matches at 10 bases. The junction had 5 bases not matched to a gene; V was cut back by 4 bases and J by 3 bases. The CDR3 is 15 amino acids. Germline lookup yields CDR1 SEHNR and CDR2 FQNEAQ (reference sequence). CDR3 sequence: CASSSRGTGDYGYTF. The CDR3 DNA reads TGTGCCAGCAGCTCAAGAGGGACAGGGGACTATGGCTACACCTTC. The entire variable domain, with the rest obtained from reference TRBV7-9 and TRBJ1-2, is as follows: DTGVSQNPRHKITKRGQNVTFRCDPISEHNRLYWYRQTLGQGPEFLTYFQNEAQLEKSRLLSDRFSAERPKGSFSTLEIQRTEQGDSAMYLCASSSRGTGDYGYTFGSGTRLTVV.

With regard to this clone: This sample also contains other DNA sequences that code for the same CDR3. The chain combines TRBV19 with TRBJ1-1; D gene ambiguous. The length of the CDR3 is 12 residues. The V end lost 2 bases, the J end lost 4 bases, and 5 bases lay between the germline ends. Looked up from germline, CDR1 is LNHDA and CDR2 is SQIVND (reference sequence). In DNA, the CDR3 is TGTGCCAGTAGTATAATGGGCACTGAAGCTTTCTTT. Residues: CASSIMGTEAFF. The whole variable domain, remainder taken from reference TRBV19 and TRBJ1-1, is DGGITQSPKYLFRKEGQNVTLSCEQNLNHDAMYWYRQDPGQGLRLIYYSQIVNDFQKGDIAEGYSVSREKKESFPLTVTSAQKNPTAFYLCASSIMGTEAFFGQGTRLTVV.

CDR3 loop: CASLPKMNTEAFF. CDR3 nucleotide sequence: TGTGCCAGTCTACCGAAAATGAACACTGAAGCTTTCTTT. The V gene is TRBV6-5, the J gene TRBJ1-1; no definite D call. V was cut by 9 bases and J by 0 bases, with 11 bases left in between. The CDR3 length is 13 residues. Germline assignment: CDR1 MNHEY and CDR2 SVGAGI.

On this clone itself: The sample holds other DNA sequences that translate to the same CDR3. The chain links TRBV4-2 to TRBJ2-2; 11 nucleotides align to TRBD2. This CDR3 comprises 16 residues. Germline V gene data show CDR1 as LGHNA and CDR2 as YNFKEQ. With 2 bases clipped from V and 5 bases from J, the junction kept 4 bases outside the gene matches. The CDR3 reads CASSQRLAGLTGELFF. The CDR3 DNA reads as TGTGCCAGCAGCCAACGACTAGCGGGGTTGACCGGGGAGCTGTTTTTT.

The V gene is TRBV7-9, the J gene TRBJ1-1; D unclear. Trimming removed 1 base at V and 6 bases at J, with 12 bases between. In germline, CDR1 is SEHNR, CDR2 FQNEAQ (reference sequence). The CDR3 covers 14 residues. The CDR3 loop is CASSLDLLRAEAFF. The CDR3 nucleotides are TGTGCCAGCAGCTTAGATCTTTTGAGAGCTGAAGCTTTCTTT. Full variable domain (remainder filled in from reference TRBV7-9 and TRBJ1-1): DTGVSQNPRHKITKRGQNVTFRCDPISEHNRLYWYRQTLGQGPEFLTYFQNEAQLEKSRLLSDRFSAERPKGSFSTLEIQRTEQGDSAMYLCASSLDLLRAEAFFGQGTRLTVV.

CDR3 DNA: TGTGCCAGCAGTCTACGCTCCACAGATACGCAGTATTTT. Its protein product is CASSLRSTDTQYF. The chain recombines TRBV27 with TRBJ2-3, with D unresolved. Looked up from germline, CDR1 is MNHEY and CDR2 is SMNVEV (reference sequence). There are 13 residues in the CDR3. V was trimmed by 5 bases and J by 2 bases, leaving 8 bases between them.

The chain recombines TRBV29-1 with TRBJ1-5, with no clear D. Germline V gives CDR1 SQVTM, CDR2 ANQGSEA. The CDR3 loop spans 13 amino acids. Trimming removed 4 bases from V and 7 bases from J, with 14 bases in between. As DNA, the CDR3 is TGCAGCGTTGGCCCCCAATTTGGGCAGCCCCAGCATTTT. The encoded protein is CSVGPQFGQPQHF.

The chain uses TRBV28 and TRBJ1-1, with TRBD1 matching over 11 bases. CDR3 size: 13 residues. The ends lost 6 bases at V and 7 bases at J; junction bases unmatched: 4. Germline V gene lookup returns CDR1 MDHEN and CDR2 SYDVKM. The DNA for the CDR3 is TGTGCCAGCAGCCGGACAGGGGGCGTTGAAGCTTTCTTT. This codes for CASSRTGGVEAFF.

The chain is built from TRBV5-1 and TRBJ1-2; the D gene is possibly TRBD1 (5 bases). The germline gives CDR1 SGHRS, CDR2 YFSETQ. The CDR3 length is 14 residues. V was cut by 0 bases and J by 1 base, with 7 bases left in between. In nucleotides, the CDR3 is TGCGCCAGCAGCTTGGCAGGGTTTAACTATGGCTACACCTTC. It codes for CASSLAGFNYGYTF.

This clone was counted only a few times. The V and J genes are TRBV5-5 and TRBJ1-1, with TRBD1 matching 7 bases. The CDR3 sequence is 13 residues long. Per the germline V gene, CDR1 is SGHKS and CDR2 is YYEKEE (reference sequence). V lost 5 bases and J lost 5; bases outside the gene matches: 6. The CDR3 nucleotides read TGTGCCAGCAGTCACCAACAGGGGACTGAAGCTTTCTTT. Translation: CASSHQQGTEAFF.

This clone is a singleton in its sample. This chain links TRBV9 with TRBJ2-3; D is uncertain. The ends were cut back, 4 bases at V and 5 bases at J, with 8 bases in the middle. Per the germline V gene, CDR1 is SGDLS and CDR2 is YYNGEE. CDR3 length equals 12 residues. The DNA of the CDR3 is TGTGCCAGCAGCTCCCTTTTAGATACGCAGTATTTT. Translating gives CASSSLLDTQYF. Full variable domain (remainder filled in from reference TRBV9 and TRBJ2-3): DSGVTQTPKHLITATGQRVTLRCSPRSGDLSVYWYQQSLDQGLQFLIQYYNGEERAKGNILERFSAQQFPDLHSELNLSSLELGDSALYFCASSSLLDTQYFGPGTRLTVL.

The chain recombines TRBV5-1 with TRBJ1-6; TRBD1 matches 12 bases. The CDR3 length is 18 residues. Germline CDR1 SGHRS, CDR2 YFSETQ. Losses at the gene ends were 3 bases for V and 10 bases for J; bases not matched to a gene: 14. The CDR3 DNA is TGCGCCAGCAGCTACACACCAATTTCCGGGACAGGGGGCTCACCCCTCCACTTT. Protein sequence: CASSYTPISGTGGSPLHF. The whole variable domain, remainder taken from reference TRBV5-1 and TRBJ1-6, is KAGVTQTPRYLIKTRGQQVTLSCSPISGHRSVSWYQQTPGQGLQFLFEYFSETQRNKGNFPGRFSGRQFSNSRSEMNVSTLELGDSALYLCASSYTPISGTGGSPLHFGNGTRLTVT.

This clone was counted once. The rearrangement links TRBV10-3 to TRBJ2-1, with 14 bases matching TRBD2. The trim removed 6 bases at V and 6 bases at J, leaving 7 bases unmatched. The CDR3 length is 16 residues. Germline V gene data show CDR1 as ENHRY and CDR2 as SYGVKD. CDR3 loop: CAIRWGTSGSRNEQFF. The CDR3 bases are TGTGCCATCAGATGGGGGACTAGCGGGAGCCGCAATGAGCAGTTCTTC.

This chain connects TRBV28 to TRBJ1-4, with D uncertain. Germline-derived CDR1 and CDR2 are MDHEN and SYDVKM. The ends were cut back, 3 bases at V and 12 bases at J, with 20 bases in the middle. The CDR3 loop spans 15 amino acids. The CDR3 bases are TGTGCCAGCAGTTTGCAATGGACGGTTTCGGGAGAACTGTTTTTT. It encodes CASSLQWTVSGELFF.

The rearrangement links TRBV5-1 to TRBJ2-2, with 12 bases matching TRBD2. The junction had 3 bases not matched to a gene; V was cut back by 0 bases and J by 3 bases. The CDR3 spans 17 residues. Germline-derived CDR1 and CDR2 are SGHRS and YFSETQ. CDR3: CASSLGLAGVDTGELFF. The CDR3 DNA follows: TGCGCCAGCAGCTTGGGACTAGCGGGAGTCGACACCGGGGAGCTGTTTTTT.